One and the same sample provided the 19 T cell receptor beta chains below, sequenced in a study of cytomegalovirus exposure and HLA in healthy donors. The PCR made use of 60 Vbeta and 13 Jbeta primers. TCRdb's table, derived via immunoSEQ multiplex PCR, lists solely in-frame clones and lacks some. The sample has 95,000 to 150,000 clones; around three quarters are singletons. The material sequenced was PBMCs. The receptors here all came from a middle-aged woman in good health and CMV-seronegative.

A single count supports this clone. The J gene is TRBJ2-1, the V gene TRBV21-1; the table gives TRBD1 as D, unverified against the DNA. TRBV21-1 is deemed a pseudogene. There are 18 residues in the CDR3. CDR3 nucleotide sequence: TGTGCCAGCAGCAAAAGGGGGAGCGGGACAGGGAACTACAATGAGCAGTTCTTC. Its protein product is CASSKRGSGTGNYNEQFF.

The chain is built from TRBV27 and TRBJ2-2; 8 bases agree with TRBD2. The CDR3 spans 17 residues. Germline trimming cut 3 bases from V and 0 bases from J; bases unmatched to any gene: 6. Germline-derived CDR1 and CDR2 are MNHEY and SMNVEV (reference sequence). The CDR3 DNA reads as TGTGCCAGCAGTTTGAGGTCCGGGAGGGCGAACACCGGGGAGCTGTTTTTT. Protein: CASSLRSGRANTGELFF.

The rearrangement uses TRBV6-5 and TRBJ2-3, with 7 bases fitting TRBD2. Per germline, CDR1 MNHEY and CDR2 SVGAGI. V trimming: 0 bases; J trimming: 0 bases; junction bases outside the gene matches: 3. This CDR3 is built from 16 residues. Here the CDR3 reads CASSYSSGASTDTQYF. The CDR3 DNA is TGTGCCAGCAGTTACTCGAGCGGGGCTAGCACAGATACGCAGTATTTT.

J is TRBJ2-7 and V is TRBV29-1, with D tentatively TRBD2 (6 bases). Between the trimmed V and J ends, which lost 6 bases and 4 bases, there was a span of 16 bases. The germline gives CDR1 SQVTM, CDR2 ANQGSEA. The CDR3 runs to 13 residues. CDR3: CSVLGTGDYEQYF. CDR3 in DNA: TGCAGCGTACTTGGGACGGGAGATTACGAGCAGTACTTC.

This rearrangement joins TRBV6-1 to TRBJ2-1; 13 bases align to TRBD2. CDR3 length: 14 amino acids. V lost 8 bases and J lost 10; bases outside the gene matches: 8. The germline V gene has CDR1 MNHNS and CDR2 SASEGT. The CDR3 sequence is CASDRTSGRGEQFF. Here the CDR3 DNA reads TGTGCCAGCGATAGGACTAGCGGGAGAGGGGAGCAGTTCTTC.

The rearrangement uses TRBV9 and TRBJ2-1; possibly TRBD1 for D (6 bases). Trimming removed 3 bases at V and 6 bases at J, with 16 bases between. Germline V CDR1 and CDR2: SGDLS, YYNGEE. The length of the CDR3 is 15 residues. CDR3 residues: CASSAGRQVGNEQFF. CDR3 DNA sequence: TGTGCCAGCAGCGCAGGAAGACAGGTTGGCAATGAGCAGTTCTTC.

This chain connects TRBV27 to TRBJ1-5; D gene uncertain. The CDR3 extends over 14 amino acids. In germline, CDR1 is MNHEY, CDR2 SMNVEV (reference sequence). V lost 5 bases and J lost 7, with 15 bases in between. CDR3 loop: CASSRGEGLQPQHF. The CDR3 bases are TGTGCCAGCAGTAGAGGCGAGGGTTTACAGCCCCAGCATTTT.

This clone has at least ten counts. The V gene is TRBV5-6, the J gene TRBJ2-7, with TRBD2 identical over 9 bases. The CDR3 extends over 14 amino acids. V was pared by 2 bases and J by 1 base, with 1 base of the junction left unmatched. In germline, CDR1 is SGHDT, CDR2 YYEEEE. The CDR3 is CASSFSGSSYEQYF. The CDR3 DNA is TGTGCCAGCAGCTTTAGCGGGAGTTCCTACGAGCAGTACTTC.

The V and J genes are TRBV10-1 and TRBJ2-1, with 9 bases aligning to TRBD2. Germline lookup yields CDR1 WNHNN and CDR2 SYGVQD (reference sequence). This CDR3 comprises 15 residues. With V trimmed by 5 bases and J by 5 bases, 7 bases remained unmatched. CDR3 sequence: CASSPDAGGHNEQFF. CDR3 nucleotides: TGCGCCAGCAGTCCAGATGCGGGAGGGCACAATGAGCAGTTCTTC.

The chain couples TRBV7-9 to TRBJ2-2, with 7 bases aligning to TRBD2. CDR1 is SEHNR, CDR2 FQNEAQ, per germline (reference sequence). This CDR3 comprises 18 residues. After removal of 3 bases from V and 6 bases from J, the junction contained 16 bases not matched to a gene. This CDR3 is CASSFPPWIAGRPGELFF. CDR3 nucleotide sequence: TGTGCCAGCAGCTTTCCGCCATGGATAGCGGGTCGGCCCGGGGAGCTGTTTTTT.

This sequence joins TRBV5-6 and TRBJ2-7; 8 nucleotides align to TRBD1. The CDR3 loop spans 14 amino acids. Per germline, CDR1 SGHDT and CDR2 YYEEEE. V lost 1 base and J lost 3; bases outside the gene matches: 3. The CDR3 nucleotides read TGTGCCAGCAGCTTGAGGACAGGGATCTACGAGCAGTACTTC. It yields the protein CASSLRTGIYEQYF. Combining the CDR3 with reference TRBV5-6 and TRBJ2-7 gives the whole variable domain DAGVTQSPTHLIKTRGQQVTLRCSPKSGHDTVSWYQQALGQGPQFIFQYYEEEERQRGNFPDRFSGHQFPNYSSELNVNALLLGDSALYLCASSLRTGIYEQYFGPGTRLTVT.

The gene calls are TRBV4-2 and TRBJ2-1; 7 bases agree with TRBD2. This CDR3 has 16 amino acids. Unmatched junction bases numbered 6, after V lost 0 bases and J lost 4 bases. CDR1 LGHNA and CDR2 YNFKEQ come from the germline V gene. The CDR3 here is CASSQDPSGTYNEQFF. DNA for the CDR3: TGTGCCAGCAGCCAAGATCCCAGCGGGACGTACAATGAGCAGTTCTTC.

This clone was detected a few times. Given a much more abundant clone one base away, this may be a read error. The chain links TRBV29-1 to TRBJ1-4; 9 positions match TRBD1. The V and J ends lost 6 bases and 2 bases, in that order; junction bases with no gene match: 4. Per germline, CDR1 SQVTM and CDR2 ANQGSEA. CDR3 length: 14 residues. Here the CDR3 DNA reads TGCAGCGTCGGGACAGGGTGGACTAATGAAAAACTGTTTTTT. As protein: CSVGTGWTNEKLFF. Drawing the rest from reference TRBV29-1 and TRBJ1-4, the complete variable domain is SAVISQKPSRDICQRGTSLTIQCQVDSQVTMMFWYRQQPGQSLTLIATANQGSEATYESGFVIDKFPISRPNLTFSTLTVSNMSPEDSSIYLCSVGTGWTNEKLFFGSGTQLSVL.

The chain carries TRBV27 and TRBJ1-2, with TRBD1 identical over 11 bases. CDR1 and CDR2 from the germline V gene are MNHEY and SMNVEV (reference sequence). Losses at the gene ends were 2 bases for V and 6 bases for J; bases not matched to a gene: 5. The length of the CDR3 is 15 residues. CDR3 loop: CASSLTDRGRDGYTF. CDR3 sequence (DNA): TGTGCCAGCAGTTTAACGGACAGGGGGCGCGATGGCTACACCTTC.

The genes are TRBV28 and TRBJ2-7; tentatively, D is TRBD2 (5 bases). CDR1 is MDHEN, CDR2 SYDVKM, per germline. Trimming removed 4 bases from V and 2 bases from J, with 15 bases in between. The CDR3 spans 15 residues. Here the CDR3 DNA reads TGTGCCAGCAGTTCCCCGCCGGAGGTGGCCTACGAGCAGTACTTC. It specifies CASSSPPEVAYEQYF.

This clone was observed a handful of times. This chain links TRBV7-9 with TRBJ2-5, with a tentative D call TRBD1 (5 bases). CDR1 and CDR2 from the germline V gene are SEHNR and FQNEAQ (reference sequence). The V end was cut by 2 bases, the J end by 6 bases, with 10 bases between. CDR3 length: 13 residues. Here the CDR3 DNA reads TGTGCCAGCAGCTTATCGACAGCGCAGACCCAGTACTTC. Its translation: CASSLSTAQTQYF.

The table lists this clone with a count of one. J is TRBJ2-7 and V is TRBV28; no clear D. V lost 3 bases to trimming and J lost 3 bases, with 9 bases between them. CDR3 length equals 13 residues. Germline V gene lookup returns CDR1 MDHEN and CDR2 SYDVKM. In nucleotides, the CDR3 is TGTGCCAGCAGTTTCTCCCCACTCTACGAGCAGTACTTC. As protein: CASSFSPLYEQYF.

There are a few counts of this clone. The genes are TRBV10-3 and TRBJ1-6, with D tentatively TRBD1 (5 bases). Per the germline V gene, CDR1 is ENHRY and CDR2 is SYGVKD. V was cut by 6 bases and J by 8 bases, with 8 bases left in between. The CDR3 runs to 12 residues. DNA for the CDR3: TGTGCCATCAGGGGGGGGGATTCACCCCTCCACTTT. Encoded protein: CAIRGGDSPLHF.

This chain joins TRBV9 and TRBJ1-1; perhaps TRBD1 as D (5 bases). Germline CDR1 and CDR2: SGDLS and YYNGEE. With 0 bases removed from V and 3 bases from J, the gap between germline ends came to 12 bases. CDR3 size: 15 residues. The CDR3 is CASSVGDGGDTEAFF. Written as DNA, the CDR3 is TGTGCCAGCAGCGTAGGGGACGGGGGTGACACTGAAGCTTTCTTT.